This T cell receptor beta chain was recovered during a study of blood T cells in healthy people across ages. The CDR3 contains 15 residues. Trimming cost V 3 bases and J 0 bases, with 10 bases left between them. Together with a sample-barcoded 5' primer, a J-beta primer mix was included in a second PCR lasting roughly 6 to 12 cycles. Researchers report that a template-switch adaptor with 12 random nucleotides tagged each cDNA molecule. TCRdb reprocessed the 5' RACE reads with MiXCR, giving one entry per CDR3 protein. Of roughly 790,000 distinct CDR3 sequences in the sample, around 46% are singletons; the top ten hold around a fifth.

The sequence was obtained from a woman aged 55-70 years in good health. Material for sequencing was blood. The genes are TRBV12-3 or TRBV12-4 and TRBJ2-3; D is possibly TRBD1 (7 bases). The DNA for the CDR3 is TGTGCCAGCAGTTTCAGGGGGGCTAGCACAGATACGCAGTATTTT. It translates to CASSFRGASTDTQYF.